The rows below give T cell receptor beta chains drawn from one sample of a study of blood T cells in healthy people across ages. MiXCR, run by TCRdb on the 5' RACE reads, gives a single entry per CDR3 protein. The sample yields 550,000 to 750,000 distinct CDR3 sequences, around a fifth seen once. Specimen: blood. Receptors were obtained from an older man in good health. CDR3s include the opening cysteine and the closing phenylalanine or tryptophan. D genes are given only for firm matches. Expanded clones get a size class; other rows say once, few or many, or leave the size out.

V	size	J	D	CDR3	DNA
TRBV12-3/TRBV12-4	-	TRBJ2-1	-	CASSFHPMRNEQFF	TGTGCCAGCAGTTTCCACCCCATGCGCAATGAGCAGTTCTTC
TRBV29-1	many	TRBJ1-4	TRBD1	CSVGDRGEKLFF	TGCAGCGTTGGAGACAGGGGTGAAAAACTGTTTTTT
TRBV1	-	TRBJ2-5	-	CTSSQGLEETQYF	TGCACCAGCAGCCAAGGGCTAGAAGAGACCCAGTACTTC
TRBV24-1	few	TRBJ2-1	-	CATSDSWSAGNYNEQFF	TGTGCCACCAGTGATTCTTGGTCGGCGGGAAACTACAATGAGCAGTTCTTC
TRBV10-3	-	TRBJ2-3	-	CAISPSGFTDTQYF	TGTGCCATCAGTCCCAGCGGGTTCACAGATACGCAGTATTTT
TRBV12-3/TRBV12-4	-	TRBJ2-1	-	CASSAPLGPYNEQFF	TGTGCCAGCAGTGCCCCCCTGGGACCTTACAATGAGCAGTTCTTC
TRBV2	-	TRBJ2-5	-	CASRKSSGNYQETQYF	TGTGCCAGCAGGAAGTCGTCGGGGAACTACCAAGAGACCCAGTACTTC
TRBV28	many	TRBJ1-1	-	CASSPSWAHTEAFF	TGTGCCAGCAGTCCCTCGTGGGCTCACACTGAAGCTTTCTTT
TRBV5-1	few	TRBJ2-1	-	CASSLQGTGYSEQFF	TGCGCCAGCAGCTTGCAGGGGACCGGCTATAGTGAGCAGTTCTTC
TRBV21-1	-	TRBJ2-7	-	CASSKAHGWGYEQYF	TGTGCCAGCAGCAAAGCGCACGGATGGGGATACGAGCAGTACTTC
TRBV7-9	-	TRBJ2-7	-	CASSLGTAGQYF	TGTGCCAGCAGCTTAGGTACAGCTGGGCAGTACTTC
TRBV10-3	few	TRBJ2-1	TRBD1	CAISEAGQGYNEQFF	TGTGCCATCAGTGAGGCGGGACAGGGCTACAATGAGCAGTTCTTC
TRBV6-2/TRBV6-3	-	TRBJ2-7	TRBD1	CASSYGRGLSYEQYF	TGTGCCAGCAGTTACGGCAGGGGGCTGTCCTACGAGCAGTACTTC
TRBV4-1	few	TRBJ1-2	-	CASSQEALTGGGYTF	TGCGCCAGCAGCCAAGAGGCTCTCACGGGGGGTGGCTACACCTTC
TRBV20-1	few	TRBJ2-5	TRBD2	CSASGTYKETQYF	TGCAGTGCCAGCGGGACCTACAAAGAGACCCAGTACTTC
TRBV5-5	-	TRBJ2-1	TRBD2	CASSLELAGNYNEQFF	TGTGCCAGCAGCTTGGAATTAGCGGGAAACTACAATGAGCAGTTCTTC
TRBV6-2/TRBV6-3	few	TRBJ2-1	-	CASSGGGPWSDNEQFF	TGTGCCAGCAGTGGGGGGGGGCCATGGTCGGACAATGAGCAGTTCTTC
TRBV12-3/TRBV12-4	many	TRBJ2-3	TRBD2	CASSHPSGRGADTQYF	TGTGCCAGCAGCCACCCTAGCGGGAGGGGTGCAGATACGCAGTATTTT
TRBV7-9	few	TRBJ1-4	TRBD1	CASSRTTGVGEKLFF	TGTGCCAGCAGCCGAACGACAGGGGTTGGAGAAAAACTGTTTTTT
TRBV28	-	TRBJ2-1	TRBD2	CASSLPGLAGENEQFF	TGTGCCAGCAGTCTTCCGGGACTAGCGGGAGAGAATGAGCAGTTCTTC
TRBV11-2	-	TRBJ2-5	-	CASSTSAGLLFF	TGCGCCAGCAGCACTTCGGCTGGTTTGTTGTTCTTC
TRBV28	few	TRBJ2-7	TRBD2	CASSSGLAGVSYEQYF	TGTGCCAGCAGTTCGGGACTAGCGGGGGTCTCCTACGAGCAGTACTTC
TRBV12-3/TRBV12-4	-	TRBJ1-4	TRBD1	CASSSGTESLTLFF	TGTGCCAGCAGTTCGGGGACAGAGTCCTTGACACTGTTTTTT
TRBV10-3	-	TRBJ1-1	-	CAIMEQSNTEAFF	TGTGCCATCATGGAACAGTCGAACACTGAAGCCTTCTTT
TRBV5-1	few	TRBJ2-5	-	CASSFWRAQETQYF	TGCGCCAGCAGCTTCTGGAGGGCTCAAGAGACCCAGTACTTC
TRBV7-2	few	TRBJ1-5	TRBD1	CASSTDREQPQHF	TGTGCCAGCAGCACCGACAGGGAGCAGCCCCAGCATTTT
TRBV20-1	-	TRBJ2-7	TRBD2	CSATPGTSVAEQYF	TGCAGTGCAACACCCGGGACTAGCGTTGCCGAGCAGTACTTC
TRBV5-1	-	TRBJ2-3	-	CASSLGGKSSTDTQYF	TGCGCCAGCAGCTTGGGCGGAAAATCTAGCACAGATACGCAGTATTTT
TRBV20-1	few	TRBJ2-1	-	CSARAIGYSYNEQFF	TGCAGTGCTAGAGCAATCGGGTACTCCTACAATGAGCAGTTCTTC
TRBV12-3/TRBV12-4	few	TRBJ2-2	-	CASTSGLGPGELFF	TGTGCCAGCACCTCAGGGTTGGGCCCCGGGGAGCTGTTTTTT
TRBV14	-	TRBJ1-5	TRBD1	CASSQDRDRANQPQHF	TGTGCCAGCAGCCAAGACCGGGACAGGGCAAATCAGCCCCAGCATTTT
TRBV29-1	few	TRBJ2-5	TRBD1	CSIRSVTGNQEAQYF	TGCAGCATAAGATCCGTGACAGGGAATCAAGAGGCCCAGTACTTC
TRBV9	few	TRBJ2-7	TRBD1	CASSVEGTGDNEQYF	TGTGCCAGCAGCGTAGAGGGGACAGGGGATAACGAGCAGTACTTC
TRBV9	-	TRBJ2-3	TRBD2	CASSPARGGPTDTQYF	TGTGCCAGCAGCCCCGCGCGGGGGGGGCCCACAGATACGCAGTATTTT
TRBV28	-	TRBJ2-1	TRBD2	CASSLRASGYLSSYNEQFF	TGTGCCAGCAGTTTAAGGGCTAGCGGGTACTTAAGCTCCTACAATGAGCAGTTCTTC
TRBV2	-	TRBJ2-5	-	CASSETGAGRQETQYF	TGTGCCAGCAGTGAGACAGGGGCCGGGAGGCAAGAGACCCAGTACTTC
TRBV5-1	-	TRBJ2-1	-	CASSKEDSYNEQFF	TGCGCCAGCTCGAAGGAGGACTCCTACAATGAGCAGTTCTTC
TRBV7-2	few	TRBJ2-1	TRBD2	CASSSSTSGSVNEQFF	TGTGCCAGCAGCTCATCCACTAGCGGGAGCGTCAATGAGCAGTTCTTC